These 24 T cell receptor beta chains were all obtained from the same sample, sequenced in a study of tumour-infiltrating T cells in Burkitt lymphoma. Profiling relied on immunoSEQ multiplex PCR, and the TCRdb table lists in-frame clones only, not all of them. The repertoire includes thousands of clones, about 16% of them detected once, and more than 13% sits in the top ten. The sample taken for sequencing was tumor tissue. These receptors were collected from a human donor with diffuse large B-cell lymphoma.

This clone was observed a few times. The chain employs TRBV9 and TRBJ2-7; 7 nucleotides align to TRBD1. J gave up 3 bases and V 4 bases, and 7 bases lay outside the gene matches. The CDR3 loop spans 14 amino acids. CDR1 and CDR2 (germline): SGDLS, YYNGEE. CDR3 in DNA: TGTGCCAGCAGCATCGGGACAGACGTCTACGAGCAGTACTTC. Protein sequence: CASSIGTDVYEQYF.

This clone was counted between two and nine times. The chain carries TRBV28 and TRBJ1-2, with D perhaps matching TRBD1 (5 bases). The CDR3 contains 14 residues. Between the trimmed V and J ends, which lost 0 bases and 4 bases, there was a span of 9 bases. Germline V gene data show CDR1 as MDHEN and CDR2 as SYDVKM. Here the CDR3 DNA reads TGTGCCAGCAGTTTATGGGGGCCTGGCTATGGCTACACCTTC. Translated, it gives CASSLWGPGYGYTF.

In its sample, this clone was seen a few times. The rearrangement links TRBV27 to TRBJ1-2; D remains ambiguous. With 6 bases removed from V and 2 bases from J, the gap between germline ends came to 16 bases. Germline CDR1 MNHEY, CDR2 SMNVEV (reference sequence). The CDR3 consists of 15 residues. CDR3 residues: CASSHLGETNYGYTF. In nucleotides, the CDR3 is TGTGCCAGCAGCCATTTGGGAGAAACAAACTATGGCTACACCTTC.

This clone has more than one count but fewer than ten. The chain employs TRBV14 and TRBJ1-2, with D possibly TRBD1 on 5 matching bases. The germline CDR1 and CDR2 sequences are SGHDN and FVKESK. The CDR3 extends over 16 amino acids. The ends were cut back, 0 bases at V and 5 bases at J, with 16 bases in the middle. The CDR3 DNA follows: TGTGCCAGCAGCCAAGAGTGGGGGGACCTATTGTATGGCTACACCTTC. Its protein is CASSQEWGDLLYGYTF.

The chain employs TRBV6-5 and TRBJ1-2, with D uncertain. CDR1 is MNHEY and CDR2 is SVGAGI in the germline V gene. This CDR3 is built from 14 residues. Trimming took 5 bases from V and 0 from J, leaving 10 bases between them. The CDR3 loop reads CASSKAGANYGYTF. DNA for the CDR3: TGTGCCAGCAGTAAGGCAGGAGCTAACTATGGCTACACCTTC.

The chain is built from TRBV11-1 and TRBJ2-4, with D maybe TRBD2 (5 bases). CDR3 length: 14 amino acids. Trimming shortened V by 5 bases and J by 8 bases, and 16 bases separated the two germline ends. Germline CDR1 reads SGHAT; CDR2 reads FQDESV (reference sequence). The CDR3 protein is CASSRRGFSDIQYF. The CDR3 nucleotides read TGTGCCAGCAGCCGACGAGGGTTTTCGGACATTCAGTACTTC.

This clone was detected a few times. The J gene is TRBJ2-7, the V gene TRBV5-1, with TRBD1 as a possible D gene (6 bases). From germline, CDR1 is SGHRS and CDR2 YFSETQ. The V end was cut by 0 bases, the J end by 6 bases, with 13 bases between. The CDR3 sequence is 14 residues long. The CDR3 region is CASSLEIRGGEQYF. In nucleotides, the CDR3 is TGCGCCAGCAGCTTGGAGATCAGGGGTGGCGAGCAGTACTTC.

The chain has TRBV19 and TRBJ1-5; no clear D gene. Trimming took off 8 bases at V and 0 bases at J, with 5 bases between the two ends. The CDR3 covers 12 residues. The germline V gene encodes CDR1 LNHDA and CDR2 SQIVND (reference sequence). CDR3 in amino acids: CASCSSNQPQHF. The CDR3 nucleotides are TGTGCCAGTTGTAGTAGCAATCAGCCCCAGCATTTT.

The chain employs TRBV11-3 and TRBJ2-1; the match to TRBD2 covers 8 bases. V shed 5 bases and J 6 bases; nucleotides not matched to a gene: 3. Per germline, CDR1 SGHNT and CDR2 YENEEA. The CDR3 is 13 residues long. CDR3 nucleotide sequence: TGTGCCAGCAGCCGCGGGAGGTCCAATGAGCAGTTCTTC. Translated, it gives CASSRGRSNEQFF.

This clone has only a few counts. CDR3 nucleotide sequence: TGTGCCAGCAGCACGGGAGGGGGATGGCAGCCCCAGCATTTT. Protein: CASSTGGGWQPQHF. The chain recombines TRBV4-2 with TRBJ1-5, with D perhaps matching TRBD1 (6 bases). Germline V gene sequence: CDR1 LGHNA, CDR2 YNFKEQ. V lost 5 bases, J lost 7 bases, and 15 bases lay in between. The CDR3 covers 14 residues.

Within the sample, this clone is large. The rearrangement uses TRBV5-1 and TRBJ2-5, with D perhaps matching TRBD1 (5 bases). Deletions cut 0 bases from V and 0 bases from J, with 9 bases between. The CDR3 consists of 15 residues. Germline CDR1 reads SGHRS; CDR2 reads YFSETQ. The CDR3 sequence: CASSLVAGHQETQYF. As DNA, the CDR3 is TGCGCCAGCAGCTTGGTGGCAGGGCACCAAGAGACCCAGTACTTC.

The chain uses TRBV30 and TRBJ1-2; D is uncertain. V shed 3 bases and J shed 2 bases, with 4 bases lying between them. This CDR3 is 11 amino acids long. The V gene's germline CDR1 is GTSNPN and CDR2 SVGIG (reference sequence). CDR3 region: CAWRPNYGYTF. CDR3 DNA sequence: TGTGCCTGGAGGCCAAACTATGGCTACACCTTC.

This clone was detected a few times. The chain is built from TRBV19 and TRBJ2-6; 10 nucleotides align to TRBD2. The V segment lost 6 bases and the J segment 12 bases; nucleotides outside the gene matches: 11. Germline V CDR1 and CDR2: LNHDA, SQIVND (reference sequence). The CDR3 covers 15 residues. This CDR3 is CASRMGLAPLSVLTF. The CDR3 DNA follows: TGTGCCAGTAGGATGGGACTAGCGCCCCTTTCCGTCCTGACTTTC.

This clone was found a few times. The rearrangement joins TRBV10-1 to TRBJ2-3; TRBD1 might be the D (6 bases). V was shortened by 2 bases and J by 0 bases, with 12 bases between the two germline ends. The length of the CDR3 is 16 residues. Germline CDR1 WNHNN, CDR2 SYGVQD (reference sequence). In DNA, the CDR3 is TGCGCCAGCAGTGAGGGGGGCCGCGGGAGCACAGATACGCAGTATTTT. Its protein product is CASSEGGRGSTDTQYF.

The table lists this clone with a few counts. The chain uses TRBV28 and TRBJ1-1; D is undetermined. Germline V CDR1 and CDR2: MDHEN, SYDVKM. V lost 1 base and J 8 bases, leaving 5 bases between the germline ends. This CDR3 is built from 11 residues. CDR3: CASSLSGEAFF. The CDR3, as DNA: TGTGCCAGCAGTTTATCGGGGGAAGCTTTCTTT.

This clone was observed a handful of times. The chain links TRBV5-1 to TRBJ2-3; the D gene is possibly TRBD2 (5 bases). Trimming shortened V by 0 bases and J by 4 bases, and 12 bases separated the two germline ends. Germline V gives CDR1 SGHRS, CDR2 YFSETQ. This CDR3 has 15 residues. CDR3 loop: CASSLERASPDTQYF. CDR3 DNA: TGCGCCAGCAGCTTGGAACGAGCTAGCCCAGATACGCAGTATTTT. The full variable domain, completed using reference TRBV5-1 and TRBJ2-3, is KAGVTQTPRYLIKTRGQQVTLSCSPISGHRSVSWYQQTPGQGLQFLFEYFSETQRNKGNFPGRFSGRQFSNSRSEMNVSTLELGDSALYLCASSLERASPDTQYFGPGTRLTVL.

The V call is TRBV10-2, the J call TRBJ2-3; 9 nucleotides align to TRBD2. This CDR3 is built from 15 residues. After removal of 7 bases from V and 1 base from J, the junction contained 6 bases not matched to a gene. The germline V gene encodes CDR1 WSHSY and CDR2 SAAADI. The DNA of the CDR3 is TGCGCCAGCATTAGGACTAGCGAACGCACAGATACGCAGTATTTT. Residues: CASIRTSERTDTQYF.

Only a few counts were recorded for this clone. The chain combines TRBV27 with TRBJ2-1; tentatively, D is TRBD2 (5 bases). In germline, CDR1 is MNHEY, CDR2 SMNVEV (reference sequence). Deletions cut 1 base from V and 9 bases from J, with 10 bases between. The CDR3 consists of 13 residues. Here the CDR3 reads CASSLYSDSEQFF. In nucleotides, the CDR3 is TGTGCCAGCAGTTTATATAGCGATTCTGAGCAGTTCTTC.

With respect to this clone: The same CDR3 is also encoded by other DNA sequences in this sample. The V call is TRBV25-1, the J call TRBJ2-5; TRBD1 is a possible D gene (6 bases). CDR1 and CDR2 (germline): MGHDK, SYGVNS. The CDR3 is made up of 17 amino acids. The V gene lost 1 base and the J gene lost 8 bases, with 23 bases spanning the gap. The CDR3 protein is CASSEWSQGPAQGTQYF. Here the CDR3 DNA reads TGTGCCAGCAGTGAATGGAGCCAGGGGCCTGCCCAGGGAACCCAGTACTTC.

In nucleotides, the CDR3 is TGTGCCAGCAGTTACCGAGGGACTAGCGGGGAGCAGTTCTTC. It translates to CASSYRGTSGEQFF. V and J are TRBV6-5 and TRBJ2-1; 12 bases line up with TRBD2. Losses at the gene ends were 2 bases for V and 10 bases for J; bases not matched to a gene: 3. Germline CDR1 is MNHEY and CDR2 is SVGAGI. This CDR3 contains 14 residues.

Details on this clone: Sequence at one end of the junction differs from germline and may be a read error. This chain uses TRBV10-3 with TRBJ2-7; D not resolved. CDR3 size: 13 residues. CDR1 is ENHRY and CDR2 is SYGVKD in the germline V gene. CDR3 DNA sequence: TGTGCCACCAGTAGTCCACCCTCCTACGAGCAGTACTTC. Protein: CATSSPPSYEQYF.

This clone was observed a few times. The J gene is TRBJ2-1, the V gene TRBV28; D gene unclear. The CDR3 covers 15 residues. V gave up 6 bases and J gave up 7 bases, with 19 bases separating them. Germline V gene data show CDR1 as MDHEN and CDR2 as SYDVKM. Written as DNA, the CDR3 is TGTGCCAGCAGCTCCACGGACCTGTACGGGAATGAGCAGTTCTTC. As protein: CASSSTDLYGNEQFF.

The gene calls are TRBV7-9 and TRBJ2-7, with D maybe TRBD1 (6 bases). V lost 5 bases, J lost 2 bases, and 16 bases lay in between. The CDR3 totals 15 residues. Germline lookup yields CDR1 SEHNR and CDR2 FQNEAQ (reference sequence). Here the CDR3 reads CASSPPTGRTYEQYF. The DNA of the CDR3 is TGTGCCAGCAGCCCACCGACAGGCCGCACCTACGAGCAGTACTTC.

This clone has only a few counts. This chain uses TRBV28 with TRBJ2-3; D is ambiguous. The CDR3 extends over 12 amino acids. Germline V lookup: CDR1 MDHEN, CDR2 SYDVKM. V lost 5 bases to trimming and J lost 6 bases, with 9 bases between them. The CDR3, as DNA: TGTGCCAGCAGTCCAGTTCCGGATACGCAGTATTTT. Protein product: CASSPVPDTQYF.